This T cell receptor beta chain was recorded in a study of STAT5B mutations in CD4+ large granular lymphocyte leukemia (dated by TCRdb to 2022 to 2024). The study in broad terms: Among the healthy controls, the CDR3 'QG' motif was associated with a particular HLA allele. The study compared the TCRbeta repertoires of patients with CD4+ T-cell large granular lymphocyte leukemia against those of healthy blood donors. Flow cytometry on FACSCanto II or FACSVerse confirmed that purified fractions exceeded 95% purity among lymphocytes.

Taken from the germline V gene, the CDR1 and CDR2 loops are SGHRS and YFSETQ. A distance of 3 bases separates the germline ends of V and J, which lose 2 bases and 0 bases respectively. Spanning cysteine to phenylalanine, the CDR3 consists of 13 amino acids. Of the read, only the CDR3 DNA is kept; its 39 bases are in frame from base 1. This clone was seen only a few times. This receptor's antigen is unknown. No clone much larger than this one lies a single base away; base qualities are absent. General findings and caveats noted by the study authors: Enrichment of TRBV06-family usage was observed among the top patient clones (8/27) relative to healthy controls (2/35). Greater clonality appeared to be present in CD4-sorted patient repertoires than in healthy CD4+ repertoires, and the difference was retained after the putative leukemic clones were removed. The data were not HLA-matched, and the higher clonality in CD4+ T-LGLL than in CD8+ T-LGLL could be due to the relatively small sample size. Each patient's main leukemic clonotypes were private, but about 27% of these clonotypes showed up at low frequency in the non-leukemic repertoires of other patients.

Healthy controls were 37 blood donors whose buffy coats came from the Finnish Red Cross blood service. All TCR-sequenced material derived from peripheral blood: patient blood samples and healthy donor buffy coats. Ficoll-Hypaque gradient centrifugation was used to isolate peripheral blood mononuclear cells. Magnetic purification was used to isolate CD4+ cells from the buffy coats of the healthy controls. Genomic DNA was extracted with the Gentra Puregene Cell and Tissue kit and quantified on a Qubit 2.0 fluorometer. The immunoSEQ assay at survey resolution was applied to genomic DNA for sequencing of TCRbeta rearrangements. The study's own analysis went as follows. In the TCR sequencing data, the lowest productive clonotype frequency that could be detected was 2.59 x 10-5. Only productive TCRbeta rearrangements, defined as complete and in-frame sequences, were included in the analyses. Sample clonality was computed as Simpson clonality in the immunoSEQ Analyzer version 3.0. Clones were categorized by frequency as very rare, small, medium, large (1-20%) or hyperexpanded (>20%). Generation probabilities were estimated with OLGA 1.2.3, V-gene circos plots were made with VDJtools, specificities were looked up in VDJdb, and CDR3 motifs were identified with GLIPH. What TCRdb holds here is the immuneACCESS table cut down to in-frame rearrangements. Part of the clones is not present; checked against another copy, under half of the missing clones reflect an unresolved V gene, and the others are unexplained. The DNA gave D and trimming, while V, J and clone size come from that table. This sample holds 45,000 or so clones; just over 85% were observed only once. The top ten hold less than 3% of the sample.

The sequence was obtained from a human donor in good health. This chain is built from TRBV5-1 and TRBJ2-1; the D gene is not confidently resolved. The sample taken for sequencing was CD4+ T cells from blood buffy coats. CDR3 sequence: CASSLSSYNEQFF. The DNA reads TGCGCCAGCAGCTTAAGCTCCTACAATGAGCAGTTCTTC.